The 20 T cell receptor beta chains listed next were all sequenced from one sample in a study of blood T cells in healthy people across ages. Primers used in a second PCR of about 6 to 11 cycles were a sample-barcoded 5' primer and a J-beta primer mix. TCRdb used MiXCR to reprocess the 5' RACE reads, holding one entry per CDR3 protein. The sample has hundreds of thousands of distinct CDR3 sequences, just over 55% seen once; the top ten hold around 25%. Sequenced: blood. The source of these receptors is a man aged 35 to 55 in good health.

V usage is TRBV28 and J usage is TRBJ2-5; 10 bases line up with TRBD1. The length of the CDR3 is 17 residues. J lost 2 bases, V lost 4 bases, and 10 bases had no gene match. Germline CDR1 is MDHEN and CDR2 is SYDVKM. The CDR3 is CASSSPPGTGEQETQYF. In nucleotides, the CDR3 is TGTGCCAGCAGTTCGCCTCCCGGGACAGGGGAACAAGAGACCCAGTACTTC. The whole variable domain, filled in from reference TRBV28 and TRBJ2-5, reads DVKVTQSSRYLVKRTGEKVFLECVQDMDHENMFWYRQDPGLGLRLIYFSYDVKMKEKGDIPEGYSVSREKKERFSLILESASTNQTSMYLCASSSPPGTGEQETQYFGPGTRLLVL.

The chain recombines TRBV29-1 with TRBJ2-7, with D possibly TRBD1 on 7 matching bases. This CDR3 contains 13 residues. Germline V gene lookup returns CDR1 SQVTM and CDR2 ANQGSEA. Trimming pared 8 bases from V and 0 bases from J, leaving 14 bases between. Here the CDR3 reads CSTMRDSSYEQYF. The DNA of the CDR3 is TGCAGCACCATGCGGGACAGCTCCTACGAGCAGTACTTC.

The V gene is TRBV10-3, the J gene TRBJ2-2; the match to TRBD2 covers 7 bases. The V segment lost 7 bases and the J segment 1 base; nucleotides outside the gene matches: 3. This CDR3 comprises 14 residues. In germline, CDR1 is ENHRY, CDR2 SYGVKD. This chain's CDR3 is CAITSGENTGELFF. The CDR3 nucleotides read TGTGCCATCACTAGCGGAGAGAACACCGGGGAGCTGTTTTTT.

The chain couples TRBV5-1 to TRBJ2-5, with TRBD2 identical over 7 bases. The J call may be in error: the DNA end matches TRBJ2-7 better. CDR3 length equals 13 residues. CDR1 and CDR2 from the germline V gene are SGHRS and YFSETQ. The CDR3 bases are TGCGCCAGCAGTCCAGGGACTAAATACGAGCAGTACTTC. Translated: CASSPGTKYEQYF.

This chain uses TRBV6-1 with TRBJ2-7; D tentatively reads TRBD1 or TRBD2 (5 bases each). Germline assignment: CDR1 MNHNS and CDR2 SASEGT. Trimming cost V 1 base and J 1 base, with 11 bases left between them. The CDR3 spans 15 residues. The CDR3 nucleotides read TGTGCCAGCAGTGAAGTAGGTGGGGGATCCTACGAGCAGTACTTC. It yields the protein CASSEVGGGSYEQYF.

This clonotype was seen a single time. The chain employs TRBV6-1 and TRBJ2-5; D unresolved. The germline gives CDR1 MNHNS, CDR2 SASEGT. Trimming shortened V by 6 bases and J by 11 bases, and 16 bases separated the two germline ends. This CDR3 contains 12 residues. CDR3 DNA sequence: TGTGCCAGCAGAGACCCGTCCGATGAGCAGTACTTC. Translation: CASRDPSDEQYF.

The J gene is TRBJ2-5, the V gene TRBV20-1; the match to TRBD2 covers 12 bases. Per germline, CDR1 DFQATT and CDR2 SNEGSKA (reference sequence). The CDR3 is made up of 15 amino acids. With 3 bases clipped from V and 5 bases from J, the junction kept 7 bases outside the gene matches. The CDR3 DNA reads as TGCAGTGCTAGCGCTAGCGGGGGGGAGGTGGAGACCCAGTACTTC. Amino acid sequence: CSASASGGEVETQYF.

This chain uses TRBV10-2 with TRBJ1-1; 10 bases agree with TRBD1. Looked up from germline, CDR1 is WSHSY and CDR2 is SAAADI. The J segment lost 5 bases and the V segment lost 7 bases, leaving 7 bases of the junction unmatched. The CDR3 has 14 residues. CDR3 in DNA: TGCGCCAGCATCCTGGACAGGGGGGGGACTGAAGCTTTCTTT. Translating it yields CASILDRGGTEAFF.

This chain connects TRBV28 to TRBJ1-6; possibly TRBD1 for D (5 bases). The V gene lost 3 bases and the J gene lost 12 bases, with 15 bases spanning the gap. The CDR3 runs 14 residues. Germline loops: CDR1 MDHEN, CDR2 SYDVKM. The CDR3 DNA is TGTGCCAGCAGTTTCCCGGTGGGACGAGAACCCCTCCACTTT. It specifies CASSFPVGREPLHF.

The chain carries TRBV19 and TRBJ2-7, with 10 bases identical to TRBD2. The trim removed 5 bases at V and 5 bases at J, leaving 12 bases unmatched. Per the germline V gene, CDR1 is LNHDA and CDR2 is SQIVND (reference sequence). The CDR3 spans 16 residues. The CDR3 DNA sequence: TGTGCCAGTAGTCCTCGACTAGCGGGCAGTTCCCACGAGCAGTACTTC. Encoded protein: CASSPRLAGSSHEQYF. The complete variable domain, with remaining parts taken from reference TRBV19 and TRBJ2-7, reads DGGITQSPKYLFRKEGQNVTLSCEQNLNHDAMYWYRQDPGQGLRLIYYSQIVNDFQKGDIAEGYSVSREKKESFPLTVTSAQKNPTAFYLCASSPRLAGSSHEQYFGPGTRLTVT.

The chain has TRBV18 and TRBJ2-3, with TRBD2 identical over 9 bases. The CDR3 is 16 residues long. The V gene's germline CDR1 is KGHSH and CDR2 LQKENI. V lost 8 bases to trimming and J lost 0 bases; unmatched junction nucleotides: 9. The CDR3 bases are TGTGCCAGCAATACTAATCTAGCGGGGAGCACAGATACGCAGTATTTT. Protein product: CASNTNLAGSTDTQYF.

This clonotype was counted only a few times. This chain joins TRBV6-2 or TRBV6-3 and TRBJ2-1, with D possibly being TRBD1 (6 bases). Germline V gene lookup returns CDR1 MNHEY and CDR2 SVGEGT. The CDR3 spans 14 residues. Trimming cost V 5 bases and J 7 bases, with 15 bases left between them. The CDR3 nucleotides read TGTGCCAGCAGTGGCCAGGGGCCGGGAAATGAGCAGTTCTTC. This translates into CASSGQGPGNEQFF.

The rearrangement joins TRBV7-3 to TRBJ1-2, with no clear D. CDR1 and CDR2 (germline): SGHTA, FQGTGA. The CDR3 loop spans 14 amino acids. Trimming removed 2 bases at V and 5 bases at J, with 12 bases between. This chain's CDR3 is CASSLEGKDYGYTF. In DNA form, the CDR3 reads TGTGCCAGCAGCTTAGAAGGGAAGGATTATGGCTACACCTTC.

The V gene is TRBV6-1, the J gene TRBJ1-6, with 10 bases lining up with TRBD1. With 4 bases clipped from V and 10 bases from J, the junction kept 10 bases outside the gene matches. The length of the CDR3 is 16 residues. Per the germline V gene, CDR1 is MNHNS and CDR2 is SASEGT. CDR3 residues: CASSASRQGAGSPLHF. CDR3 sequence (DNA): TGTGCCAGCAGTGCCAGCAGACAGGGGGCAGGATCACCCCTCCACTTT.

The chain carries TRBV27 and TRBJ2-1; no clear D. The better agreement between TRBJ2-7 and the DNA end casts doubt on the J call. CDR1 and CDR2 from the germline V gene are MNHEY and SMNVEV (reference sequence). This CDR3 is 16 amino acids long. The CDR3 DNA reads TGTGCCAGCAGTGGAACCAGCGTCGTATCCTACAATGAGCAGTACTTC. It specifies CASSGTSVVSYNEQYF.

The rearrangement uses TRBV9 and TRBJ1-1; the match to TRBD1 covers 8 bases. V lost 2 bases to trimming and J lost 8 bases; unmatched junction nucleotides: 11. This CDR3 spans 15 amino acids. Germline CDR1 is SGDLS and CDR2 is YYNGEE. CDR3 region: CASSVGDRLVKEAFF. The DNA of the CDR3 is TGTGCCAGCAGCGTTGGGGACAGGCTGGTGAAGGAAGCTTTCTTT. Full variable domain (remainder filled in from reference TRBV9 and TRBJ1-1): DSGVTQTPKHLITATGQRVTLRCSPRSGDLSVYWYQQSLDQGLQFLIQYYNGEERAKGNILERFSAQQFPDLHSELNLSSLELGDSALYFCASSVGDRLVKEAFFGQGTRLTVV.

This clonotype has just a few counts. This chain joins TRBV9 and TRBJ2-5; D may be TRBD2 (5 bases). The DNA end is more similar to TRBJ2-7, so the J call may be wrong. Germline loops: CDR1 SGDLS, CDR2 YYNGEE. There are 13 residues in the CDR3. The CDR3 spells CASSDGGLREQYF. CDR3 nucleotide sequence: TGTGCCAGCAGCGACGGAGGCCTTCGCGAGCAGTACTTC.

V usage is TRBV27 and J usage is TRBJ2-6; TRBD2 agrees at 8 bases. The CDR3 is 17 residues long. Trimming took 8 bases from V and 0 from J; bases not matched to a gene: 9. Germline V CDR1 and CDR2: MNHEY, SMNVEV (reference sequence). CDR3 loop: CASHRAGGPSGANVLTF. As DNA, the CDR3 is TGTGCCAGCCACCGGGCGGGGGGACCCTCTGGGGCCAACGTCCTGACTTTC.

CDR3 in amino acids: CSARSDGSSTMRQFF. CDR3 coding DNA: TGCAGTGCTCGGTCAGACGGGAGTTCCACAATGAGGCAGTTCTTC. V is TRBV20-1 and J is TRBJ2-1, with a weak D call TRBD2 (6 bases). The length of the CDR3 is 15 residues. The ends were cut back, 5 bases at V and 12 bases at J, with 26 bases in the middle. Germline-derived CDR1 and CDR2 are DFQATT and SNEGSKA (reference sequence).

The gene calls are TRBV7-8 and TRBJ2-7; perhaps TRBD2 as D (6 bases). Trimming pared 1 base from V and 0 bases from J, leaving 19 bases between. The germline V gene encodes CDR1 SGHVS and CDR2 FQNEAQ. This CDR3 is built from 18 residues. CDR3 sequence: CASSLEDLGTVSSYEQYF. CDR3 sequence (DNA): TGTGCCAGCAGCTTAGAGGATCTTGGGACTGTTAGCTCCTACGAGCAGTACTTC. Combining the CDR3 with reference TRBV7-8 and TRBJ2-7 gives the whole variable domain GAGVSQSPRYKVAKRGQDVALRCDPISGHVSLFWYQQALGQGPEFLTYFQNEAQLDKSGLPSDRFFAERPEGSVSTLKIQRTQQEDSAVYLCASSLEDLGTVSSYEQYFGPGTRLTVT.